The 3 T cell receptor beta chains in this list originate from one sample, sequenced in a study of T cell repertoires in cytomegalovirus infection. TCRdb analysed the reads with MiXCR anew, one entry per CDR3 protein. The sample lists roughly 500,000 distinct CDR3 sequences, approximately 15% occurring once. The sequenced material came from CD8+ T cells from PBMCs. These receptors all come from a human donor in good health (CMV status not recorded). Some clones in this sample may be carry-over from other donors' samples.

This chain links TRBV6-2 or TRBV6-3 with TRBJ1-1, with a tentative D call TRBD1 (5 bases). The germline CDR1 and CDR2 sequences are MNHEY and SVGEGT. V lost 2 bases, J lost 0 bases, and 10 bases lay in between. The CDR3 extends over 15 amino acids. The CDR3 spells CASSYRRGLNTEAFF. CDR3 coding DNA: TGTGCCAGCAGTTACCGTCGGGGGTTGAACACTGAAGCTTTCTTT.

This clonotype was seen many times. The chain recombines TRBV6-2 or TRBV6-3 with TRBJ2-4, with no clear D. Germline V gene data show CDR1 as MNHEY and CDR2 as SVGEGT. The CDR3 is made up of 15 amino acids. V lost 3 bases and J 3 bases, leaving 12 bases between the germline ends. CDR3 region: CASSYGSVIKNIQYF. In nucleotides, the CDR3 is TGTGCCAGCAGTTATGGCAGCGTCATCAAAAACATTCAGTACTTC.

Comment on this clonotype: A much larger clone lies a single base off, so this may be a read error. The CDR3 sequence: CASSYAHGAGETQYF. The CDR3 DNA sequence: TGTGCCAGCAGTTACGCACACGGGGCAGGGGAGACCCAGTACTTC. The chain carries TRBV6-6 and TRBJ2-5; TRBD1 or TRBD2 may be the D gene (5 bases each). V was trimmed by 2 bases and J by 5 bases, leaving 15 bases between them. The germline gives CDR1 MNHNY, CDR2 SVGAGI (reference sequence). The CDR3 is made up of 15 amino acids.